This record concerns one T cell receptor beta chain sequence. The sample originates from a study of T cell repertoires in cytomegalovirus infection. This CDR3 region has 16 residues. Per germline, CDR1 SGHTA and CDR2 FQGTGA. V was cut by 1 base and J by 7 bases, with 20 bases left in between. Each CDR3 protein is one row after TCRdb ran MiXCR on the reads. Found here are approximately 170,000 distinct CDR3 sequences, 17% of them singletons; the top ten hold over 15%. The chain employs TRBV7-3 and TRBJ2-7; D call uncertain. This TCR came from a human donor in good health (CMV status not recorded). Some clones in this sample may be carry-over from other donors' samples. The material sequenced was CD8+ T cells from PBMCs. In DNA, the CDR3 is TGTGCCAGCAGCTTAAACCCAGCGCGAGAGAATAGAGAGCAGTACTTC. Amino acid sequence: CASSLNPARENREQYF.